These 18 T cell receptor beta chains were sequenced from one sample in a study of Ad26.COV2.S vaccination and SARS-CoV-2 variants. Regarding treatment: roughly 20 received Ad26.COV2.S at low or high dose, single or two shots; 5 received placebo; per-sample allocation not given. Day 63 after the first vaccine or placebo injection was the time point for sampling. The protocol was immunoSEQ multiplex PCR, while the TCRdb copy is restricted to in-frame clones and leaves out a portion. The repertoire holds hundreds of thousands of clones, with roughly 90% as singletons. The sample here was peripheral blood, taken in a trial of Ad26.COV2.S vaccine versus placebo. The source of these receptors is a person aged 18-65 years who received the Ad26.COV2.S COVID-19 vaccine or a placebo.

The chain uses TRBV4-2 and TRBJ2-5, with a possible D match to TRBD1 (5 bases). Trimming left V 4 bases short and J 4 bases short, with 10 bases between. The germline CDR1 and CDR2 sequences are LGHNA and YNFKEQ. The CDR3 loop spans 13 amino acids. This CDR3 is CASSPPGLETQYF. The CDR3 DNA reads TGTGCCAGCAGCCCTCCAGGGCTAGAGACCCAGTACTTC.

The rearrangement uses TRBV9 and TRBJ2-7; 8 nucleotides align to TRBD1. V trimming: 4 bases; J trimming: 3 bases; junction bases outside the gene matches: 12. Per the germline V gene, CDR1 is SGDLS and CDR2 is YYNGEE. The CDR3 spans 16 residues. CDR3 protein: CASSLFSGTGLYEQYF. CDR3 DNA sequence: TGTGCCAGCAGCCTTTTCTCCGGGACAGGACTCTACGAGCAGTACTTC. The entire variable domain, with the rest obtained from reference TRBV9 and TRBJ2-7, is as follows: DSGVTQTPKHLITATGQRVTLRCSPRSGDLSVYWYQQSLDQGLQFLIQYYNGEERAKGNILERFSAQQFPDLHSELNLSSLELGDSALYFCASSLFSGTGLYEQYFGPGTRLTVT.

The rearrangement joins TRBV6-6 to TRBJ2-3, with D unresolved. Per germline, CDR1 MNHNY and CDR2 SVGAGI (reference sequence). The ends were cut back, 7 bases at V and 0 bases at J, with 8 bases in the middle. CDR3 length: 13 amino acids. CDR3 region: CASNPGSTDTQYF. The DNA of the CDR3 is TGTGCCAGCAACCCGGGCAGCACAGATACGCAGTATTTT.

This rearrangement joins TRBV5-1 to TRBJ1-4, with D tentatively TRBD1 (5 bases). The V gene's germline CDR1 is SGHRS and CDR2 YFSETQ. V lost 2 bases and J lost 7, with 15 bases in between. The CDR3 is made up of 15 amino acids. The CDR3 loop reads CASSLIGDSGEKLFF. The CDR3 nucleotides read TGCGCCAGCAGCTTAATAGGGGACTCTGGTGAAAAACTGTTTTTT.

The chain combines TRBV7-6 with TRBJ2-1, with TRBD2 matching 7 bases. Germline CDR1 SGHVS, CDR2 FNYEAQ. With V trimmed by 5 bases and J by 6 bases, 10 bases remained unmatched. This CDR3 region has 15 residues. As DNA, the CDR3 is TGTGCCAGCAGCATCCGGGCCCCGGGGGGCAATGAGCAGTTCTTC. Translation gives CASSIRAPGGNEQFF. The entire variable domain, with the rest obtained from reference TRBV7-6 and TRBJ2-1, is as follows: GAGVSQSPRYKVTKRGQDVALRCDPISGHVSLYWYRQALGQGPEFLTYFNYEAQQDKSGLPNDRFSAERPEGSISTLTIQRTEQRDSAMYRCASSIRAPGGNEQFFGPGTRLTVL.

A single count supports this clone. The CDR3 loop is CASTAGAIYNEQFF. The CDR3 region has the DNA TGTGCCAGCACAGCAGGGGCTATCTACAATGAGCAGTTCTTC. V usage is TRBV2 and J usage is TRBJ2-1; D may be TRBD1 (6 bases). V dropped 7 bases and J dropped 3 bases, with 13 bases sitting between them. The CDR3 spans 14 residues. Looked up from germline, CDR1 is SNHLY and CDR2 is FYNNEI.

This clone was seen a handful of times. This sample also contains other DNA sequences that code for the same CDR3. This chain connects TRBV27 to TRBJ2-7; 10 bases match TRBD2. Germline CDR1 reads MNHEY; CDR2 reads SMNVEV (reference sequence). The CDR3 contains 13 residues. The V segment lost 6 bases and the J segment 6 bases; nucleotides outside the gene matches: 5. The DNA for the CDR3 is TGTGCCAGCAGCTCGGGACTAGCGCTCGAGCAGTACTTC. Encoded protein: CASSSGLALEQYF.

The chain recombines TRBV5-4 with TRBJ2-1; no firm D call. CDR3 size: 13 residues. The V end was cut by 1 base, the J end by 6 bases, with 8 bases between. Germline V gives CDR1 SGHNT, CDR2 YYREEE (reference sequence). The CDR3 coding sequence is TGTGCCAGCAGCTTGAACCGGGTCAATGAGCAGTTCTTC. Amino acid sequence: CASSLNRVNEQFF.

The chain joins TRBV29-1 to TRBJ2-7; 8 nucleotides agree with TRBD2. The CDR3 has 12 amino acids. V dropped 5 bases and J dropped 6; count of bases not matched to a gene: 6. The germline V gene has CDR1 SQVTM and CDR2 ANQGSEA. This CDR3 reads CSVRQGLGEQYF. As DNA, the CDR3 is TGCAGCGTTCGCCAGGGACTAGGCGAGCAGTACTTC.

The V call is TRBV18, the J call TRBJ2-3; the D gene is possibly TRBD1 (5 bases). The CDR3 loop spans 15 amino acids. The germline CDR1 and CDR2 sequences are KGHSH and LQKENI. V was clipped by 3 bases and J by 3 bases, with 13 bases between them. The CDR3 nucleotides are TGTGCCAGCTCACCCTCTACAGGAGCTACAGATACGCAGTATTTT. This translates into CASSPSTGATDTQYF.

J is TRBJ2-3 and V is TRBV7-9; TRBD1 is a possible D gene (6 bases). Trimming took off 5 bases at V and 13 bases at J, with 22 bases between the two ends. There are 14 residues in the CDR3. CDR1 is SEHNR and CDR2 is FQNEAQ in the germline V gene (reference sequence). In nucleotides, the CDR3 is TGTGCCAGCAGCCCCCCCTCAATCAGGGGTGAGGAGTATTTT. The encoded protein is CASSPPSIRGEEYF.

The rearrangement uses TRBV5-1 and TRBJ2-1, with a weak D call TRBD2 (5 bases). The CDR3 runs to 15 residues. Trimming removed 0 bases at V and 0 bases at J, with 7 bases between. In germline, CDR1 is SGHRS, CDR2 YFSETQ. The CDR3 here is CASSLVGDSYNEQFF. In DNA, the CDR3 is TGCGCCAGCAGCTTGGTCGGGGACTCCTACAATGAGCAGTTCTTC.

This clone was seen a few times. The CDR3 region is CASSTPPPPLEQYF. The CDR3 bases are TGCGCCAGCAGCACACCCCCCCCGCCACTCGAGCAGTACTTC. The chain joins TRBV5-1 to TRBJ2-7; D not resolved. Trimming removed 4 bases from V and 6 bases from J, with 17 bases in between. Germline V gene sequence: CDR1 SGHRS, CDR2 YFSETQ. The CDR3 runs to 14 residues.

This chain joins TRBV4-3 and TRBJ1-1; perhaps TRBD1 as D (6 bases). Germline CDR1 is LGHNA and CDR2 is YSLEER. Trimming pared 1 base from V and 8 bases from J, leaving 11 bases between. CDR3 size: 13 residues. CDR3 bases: TGCGCCAGCAGCCAAGTTCAGGGGAGGGAAGCTTTCTTT. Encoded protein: CASSQVQGREAFF.

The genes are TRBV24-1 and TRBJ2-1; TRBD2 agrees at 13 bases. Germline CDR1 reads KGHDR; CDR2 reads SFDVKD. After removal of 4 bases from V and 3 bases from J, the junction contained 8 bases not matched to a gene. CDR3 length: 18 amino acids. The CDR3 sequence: CATSDTGTSGNLYNEQFF. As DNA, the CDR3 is TGTGCCACCAGTGACACCGGGACTAGCGGGAACCTCTACAATGAGCAGTTCTTC.

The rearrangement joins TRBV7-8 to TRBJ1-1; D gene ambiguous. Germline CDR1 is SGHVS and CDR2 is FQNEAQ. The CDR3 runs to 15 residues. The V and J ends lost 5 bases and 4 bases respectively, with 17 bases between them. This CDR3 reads CASSARHRKSTEAFF. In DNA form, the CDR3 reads TGTGCCAGCAGCGCAAGACACCGCAAGAGCACTGAAGCTTTCTTT.

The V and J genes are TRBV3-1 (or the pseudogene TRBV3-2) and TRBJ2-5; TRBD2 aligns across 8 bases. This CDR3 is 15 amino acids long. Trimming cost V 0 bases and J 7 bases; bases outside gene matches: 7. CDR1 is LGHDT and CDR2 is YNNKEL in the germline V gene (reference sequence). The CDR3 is CASSQEGGSGATQYF. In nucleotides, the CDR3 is TGTGCCAGCAGCCAAGAGGGGGGTAGCGGGGCGACCCAGTACTTC.

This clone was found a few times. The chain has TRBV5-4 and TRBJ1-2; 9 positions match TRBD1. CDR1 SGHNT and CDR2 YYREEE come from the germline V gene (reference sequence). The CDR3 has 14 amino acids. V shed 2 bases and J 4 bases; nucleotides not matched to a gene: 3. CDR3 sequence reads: CASSLGTGPYGYTF. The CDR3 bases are TGTGCCAGCAGCTTAGGGACAGGGCCCTATGGCTACACCTTC.